These 20 T cell receptor beta chains were all obtained from the same sample, sequenced in a study of blood T cells in healthy people across ages. A J-beta primer mix and a sample-barcoded 5' primer were used in a second PCR of roughly 6 to 11 cycles. TCRdb ran MiXCR on the 5' RACE reads and lists one entry per CDR3 protein. The sample consists of roughly 800,000 distinct CDR3 sequences, 25% of them appearing once. These data also formed part of another study, on T cells of mothers and their children.

The material sequenced was blood. The receptors were gathered from a boy aged 5-17 years in good health.

This clonotype has a count of ten or more. The V and J genes are TRBV28 and TRBJ2-7, with 8 bases lining up with TRBD1. Trimming took 5 bases from V and 1 from J; bases not matched to a gene: 1. CDR3 length equals 13 residues. Germline-derived CDR1 and CDR2 are MDHEN and SYDVKM. The CDR3 bases are TGTGCCAGCAGTACAGGGGGTTCCTACGAGCAGTACTTC. Translation gives CASSTGGSYEQYF.

This chain joins TRBV24-1 and TRBJ2-1; 8 positions agree with TRBD2. The ends lost 5 bases at V and 3 bases at J; junction bases unmatched: 5. Germline V CDR1 and CDR2: KGHDR, SFDVKD. The CDR3 has 15 residues. CDR3: CATSGRAGGYNEQFF. Here the CDR3 DNA reads TGTGCCACCAGTGGTAGGGCGGGGGGCTACAATGAGCAGTTCTTC.

The chain has TRBV5-1 and TRBJ2-2, with D hard to call. The germline V gene encodes CDR1 SGHRS and CDR2 YFSETQ. Deletions cut 4 bases from V and 0 bases from J, with 10 bases between. This CDR3 has 15 residues. The CDR3 coding sequence is TGCGCCAGCAGCGGACCGCGGTCGAACACCGGGGAGCTGTTTTTT. Amino acids: CASSGPRSNTGELFF.

J is TRBJ1-1 and V is TRBV3-1; TRBD1 aligns across 7 bases. CDR3 length equals 14 residues. Germline V gene sequence: CDR1 LGHDT, CDR2 YNNKEL (reference sequence). The trim removed 3 bases at V and 4 bases at J, leaving 5 bases unmatched. The CDR3 is CASSHRQGITEAFF. CDR3 DNA sequence: TGTGCCAGCAGCCATCGACAGGGAATCACTGAAGCTTTCTTT.

The chain recombines TRBV29-1 with TRBJ2-7, with D possibly being TRBD1 or TRBD2 (8 bases each). CDR3 size: 17 residues. V lost 1 base and J 4 bases, leaving 23 bases between the germline ends. Germline CDR1 reads SQVTM; CDR2 reads ANQGSEA. The DNA for the CDR3 is TGCAGCGTTGAAGGCGGACAGGGTTCGGGAGGGAGATACGAGCAGTACTTC. It is translated as CSVEGGQGSGGRYEQYF.

The V call is TRBV5-1, the J call TRBJ1-1; TRBD1 agrees at 8 bases. In germline, CDR1 is SGHRS, CDR2 YFSETQ. This CDR3 is 15 amino acids long. V shed 4 bases and J 3 bases; nucleotides not matched to a gene: 8. CDR3 coding DNA: TGCGCCAGCAGCCGCGGACAGGGTAAAGACACTGAAGCTTTCTTT. Protein product: CASSRGQGKDTEAFF. The variable domain in full, with the rest retrieved from reference TRBV5-1 and TRBJ1-1, is KAGVTQTPRYLIKTRGQQVTLSCSPISGHRSVSWYQQTPGQGLQFLFEYFSETQRNKGNFPGRFSGRQFSNSRSEMNVSTLELGDSALYLCASSRGQGKDTEAFFGQGTRLTVV.

The chain has TRBV29-1 and TRBJ2-3; D remains unclear. Germline CDR1 and CDR2: SQVTM and ANQGSEA. V was shortened by 4 bases and J by 2 bases, with 10 bases between the two germline ends. The CDR3 runs 13 residues. For the CDR3, the DNA is TGCAGCGTTGCGGCTCTACACACAGATACGCAGTATTTT. It specifies CSVAALHTDTQYF.

This rearrangement joins TRBV28 to TRBJ1-4; D is unresolved. This CDR3 comprises 13 residues. Germline CDR1 and CDR2: MDHEN and SYDVKM. V dropped 8 bases and J dropped 4 bases, with 11 bases sitting between them. The CDR3 nucleotides read TGTGCCAGCGCAGCGACACTTAATGAAAAACTGTTTTTT. Its protein product is CASAATLNEKLFF.

This clonotype was detected only once. J is TRBJ2-5 and V is TRBV7-8; tentatively, D is TRBD1 (5 bases). The J call is doubtful: the DNA matches TRBJ2-1 better. The CDR3 is 14 amino acids. Per germline, CDR1 SGHVS and CDR2 FQNEAQ. The DNA of the CDR3 is TGTGCCAGCAGCACGACTGACAGTGTCCATGAGCAGTTCTTC. Encoded protein: CASSTTDSVHEQFF.

The chain employs TRBV7-9 and TRBJ2-2; a weak D match, TRBD1 (6 bases). CDR1 is SEHNR and CDR2 is FQNEAQ in the germline V gene (reference sequence). V lost 3 bases, J lost 3 bases, and 11 bases lay in between. The CDR3 is made up of 15 amino acids. The CDR3 DNA reads as TGTGCCAGCAGCTTCCCAGGGGCGGACACCGGGGAGCTGTTTTTT. Translating it yields CASSFPGADTGELFF.

Only a few counts were recorded for this clonotype. V and J are TRBV20-1 and TRBJ2-5; a possible D gene is TRBD1 (6 bases). The CDR3 has 15 residues. Germline V gives CDR1 DFQATT, CDR2 SNEGSKA (reference sequence). V was clipped by 3 bases and J by 2 bases, with 16 bases between them. The DNA for the CDR3 is TGCAGTGCTAGGGAGACAGGCTTGGCTCAAGAGACCCAGTACTTC. Translated: CSARETGLAQETQYF.

This chain uses TRBV11-2 with TRBJ1-2, with D possibly matching TRBD1 (6 bases). The CDR3 is made up of 14 amino acids. Germline CDR1 SGHAT, CDR2 FQNNGV. V was cut by 5 bases and J by 6 bases, with 16 bases left in between. The CDR3: CASSPDRGRDGYTF. Written as DNA, the CDR3 is TGTGCCAGCAGCCCGGATCGGGGGCGGGATGGCTACACCTTC. The complete variable domain, with remaining parts taken from reference TRBV11-2 and TRBJ1-2, reads EAGVAQSPRYKIIEKRQSVAFWCNPISGHATLYWYQQILGQGPKLLIQFQNNGVVDDSQLPKDRFSAERLKGVDSTLKIQPAKLEDSAVYLCASSPDRGRDGYTFGSGTRLTVV.

This clonotype was observed at least ten times. As DNA, the CDR3 is TGTGCCAGCAGCGCAGGCGGTGAGCAGTTCTTC. Protein product: CASSAGGEQFF. The V and J genes are TRBV9 and TRBJ2-1; D call uncertain. The ends were cut back, 3 bases at V and 9 bases at J, with 7 bases in the middle. CDR3 size: 11 residues. Germline V gene data show CDR1 as SGDLS and CDR2 as YYNGEE.

This rearrangement joins TRBV6-6 to TRBJ2-1; 9 positions agree with TRBD2. The CDR3 totals 15 residues. CDR1 and CDR2 (germline): MNHNY, SVGAGI (reference sequence). Losses at the gene ends were 6 bases for V and 3 bases for J; bases not matched to a gene: 6. The CDR3 reads CASSRLADGYNEQFF. CDR3 DNA sequence: TGTGCCAGCAGCCGACTAGCGGATGGCTACAATGAGCAGTTCTTC.

This clonotype was counted a few times. The genes are TRBV11-3 and TRBJ2-3; TRBD1 is a possible D gene (5 bases). The CDR3 is made up of 15 amino acids. V was pared by 2 bases and J by 2 bases, with 11 bases between. The V gene's germline CDR1 is SGHNT and CDR2 YENEEA. In nucleotides, the CDR3 is TGTGCCAGCAGCTTATCAGGGTTGGTCACAGATACGCAGTATTTT. Residues: CASSLSGLVTDTQYF.

This clonotype was seen only a few times. The chain is built from TRBV9 and TRBJ2-5; D possibly uses TRBD1 or TRBD2 (7 bases each). The DNA end is more similar to TRBJ2-7, so the J call may be wrong. Germline V gene data show CDR1 as SGDLS and CDR2 as YYNGEE. This CDR3 contains 17 residues. The CDR3 is CASSPSGADRVPYEQYF. The DNA for the CDR3 is TGTGCCAGCAGCCCGAGCGGGGCCGACAGGGTCCCCTACGAGCAGTACTTC.

The chain combines TRBV6-1 with TRBJ2-2; perhaps TRBD1 as D (5 bases). The CDR3 extends over 16 amino acids. Germline V gene sequence: CDR1 MNHNS, CDR2 SASEGT. Trimming left V 5 bases short and J 1 base short, with 14 bases between. CDR3 sequence (DNA): TGTGCCAGCAGTCCTCTGGGGCAGGGGAACACCGGGGAGCTGTTTTTT. Translation gives CASSPLGQGNTGELFF.

V gene TRBV19 combines with J gene TRBJ1-5; D remains unclear. The CDR3 loop spans 12 amino acids. Germline assignment: CDR1 LNHDA and CDR2 SQIVND (reference sequence). V lost 5 bases and J lost 5, with 7 bases in between. CDR3 nucleotides: TGTGCCAGTAGTTGGGCTGATCAGCCCCAGCATTTT. Its protein product is CASSWADQPQHF.

This clonotype was seen more than once but under ten times. V and J are TRBV7-9 and TRBJ1-2; D gene unclear. Deletions cut 5 bases from V and 3 bases from J, with 10 bases between. The CDR3 loop spans 13 amino acids. The germline CDR1 and CDR2 sequences are SEHNR and FQNEAQ (reference sequence). This chain's CDR3 is CASSPDLDYGYTF. The CDR3 DNA is TGTGCCAGCAGCCCCGACCTCGACTATGGCTACACCTTC. Variable domain in full (rest from reference TRBV7-9 and TRBJ1-2): DTGVSQNPRHKITKRGQNVTFRCDPISEHNRLYWYRQTLGQGPEFLTYFQNEAQLEKSRLLSDRFSAERPKGSFSTLEIQRTEQGDSAMYLCASSPDLDYGYTFGSGTRLTVV.

This clonotype came up a few times. The chain couples TRBV12-3 or TRBV12-4 to TRBJ1-4; D is unresolved. This CDR3 is built from 13 residues. V was clipped by 6 bases and J by 5 bases, with 10 bases between them. DNA for the CDR3: TGTGCCAGCAGCTCGGACCGAAATGAAAAACTGTTTTTT. It codes for CASSSDRNEKLFF.